This T cell receptor beta chain stems from a study of T cells after yellow fever vaccination. The CDR3 is made up of 16 amino acids. The trim removed 2 bases at V and 2 bases at J, leaving 7 bases unmatched. Germline lookup yields CDR1 SGHDT and CDR2 YYEEEE. TCRdb ran MiXCR on the 5' RACE reads and lists one entry per CDR3 protein. The repertoire holds approximately 330,000 distinct CDR3 sequences, with about an eighth as singletons. Sequenced material: CD4+ T cells sorted from PBMCs, taken 15 days after the yellow fever booster vaccination. The chain carries TRBV5-6 and TRBJ2-3; 8 nucleotides line up with TRBD1. The clonotype was recovered from a man between 18 and 29 years old who received the YFV17D yellow fever vaccine. The CDR3 DNA reads as TGTGCCAGCAGCTTCCTACCGGGACAGGCCACAGATACGCAGTATTTT. It encodes CASSFLPGQATDTQYF. Together with reference TRBV5-6 and TRBJ2-3, the CDR3 gives the full variable domain: DAGVTQSPTHLIKTRGQQVTLRCSPKSGHDTVSWYQQALGQGPQFIFQYYEEEERQRGNFPDRFSGHQFPNYSSELNVNALLLGDSALYLCASSFLPGQATDTQYFGPGTRLTVL.